The next 26 T cell receptor beta chains were all read from a single sample in a study of cytomegalovirus exposure and HLA in healthy donors. It was with 60 Vbeta and 13 Jbeta primers that the PCR ran. The repertoire was sequenced with immunoSEQ multiplex PCR; TCRdb's copy has only in-frame clones and lacks some. In the table there are some 95,000 clones, about 78% of which are singletons. Sequencing was performed on PBMCs. All receptors derive from a woman in her 40s in good health and CMV-seropositive.

CDR3 sequence: CASSHQGPDGYTF. The CDR3 DNA follows: TGTGCCAGCAGTCATCAGGGGCCAGATGGCTACACCTTC. The chain employs TRBV7-9 and TRBJ1-2, with a weak D call TRBD1 (6 bases). This CDR3 comprises 13 residues. V lost 6 bases to trimming and J lost 6 bases, with 14 bases between them. Germline CDR1 is SEHNR and CDR2 is FQNEAQ (reference sequence).

This clone appeared a few times. J is TRBJ1-1 and V is TRBV12-5, with TRBD1 identical over 10 bases. Germline V lookup: CDR1 LGHNT, CDR2 FRNRAP. The CDR3 covers 15 residues. V trimming: 5 bases; J trimming: 7 bases; junction bases outside the gene matches: 10. CDR3 protein: CASGRRDRGTFEAFF. CDR3 in DNA: TGTGCTAGTGGTCGGAGGGACAGGGGTACCTTTGAAGCTTTCTTT.

This clone appeared a few times. V and J are TRBV7-3 and TRBJ2-1; 9 bases agree with TRBD2. Germline trimming cut 5 bases from V and 7 bases from J; bases unmatched to any gene: 9. The CDR3 spans 15 residues. Germline CDR1 SGHTA, CDR2 FQGTGA. CDR3 nucleotide sequence: TGTGCCAGCAGCCCCGGGCCGCGGGAGGGTAATGAGCAGTTCTTC. Translated: CASSPGPREGNEQFF.

The chain couples TRBV19 to TRBJ2-3; 9 nucleotides line up with TRBD1. Germline CDR1 LNHDA, CDR2 SQIVND (reference sequence). J was trimmed by 11 bases and V by 5 bases; bases with no gene match: 8. The CDR3 runs to 13 residues. CDR3 DNA: TGTGCCAGTAGTCTCACCCGGGACAGGGAGCAGTATTTT. Translation: CASSLTRDREQYF.

V usage is TRBV9 and J usage is TRBJ1-1; TRBD1 is a possible D gene (6 bases). V dropped 3 bases and J dropped 0 bases, with 9 bases sitting between them. This CDR3 has 14 amino acids. Germline lookup yields CDR1 SGDLS and CDR2 YYNGEE. CDR3 in DNA: TGTGCCAGCAGCGCAGGGGTCCTGAACACTGAAGCTTTCTTT. Residues: CASSAGVLNTEAFF.

The sample holds one count of this clone. The V and J genes are TRBV5-1 and TRBJ2-7, with 11 bases fitting TRBD2. The V gene end was trimmed by 3 bases and the J gene end by 3 bases; junction bases not matched to a gene: 5. Germline V CDR1 and CDR2: SGHRS, YFSETQ. The CDR3 sequence is 15 residues long. This CDR3 reads CASSSTSGRGYEQYF. CDR3 bases: TGCGCCAGCAGCTCTACTAGCGGGAGAGGCTACGAGCAGTACTTC.

In its sample, this clone is medium-sized. This chain connects TRBV28 to TRBJ2-1; 7 bases match TRBD1. The CDR3 consists of 15 residues. The germline V gene has CDR1 MDHEN and CDR2 SYDVKM. J lost 4 bases, V lost 4 bases, and 7 bases had no gene match. The DNA of the CDR3 is TGTGCCAGCAGTTCGAGGGGGCCCCTATACAATGAGCAGTTCTTC. The encoded protein is CASSSRGPLYNEQFF.

This clone was seen a handful of times. The genes are TRBV18 and TRBJ2-7; 8 nucleotides match TRBD2. The CDR3 is 15 residues long. V lost 0 bases to trimming and J lost 3 bases; unmatched junction nucleotides: 4. Germline V gives CDR1 KGHSH, CDR2 LQKENI. The CDR3 protein is CASSPPALAGYEQYF. The DNA for the CDR3 is TGTGCCAGCTCACCACCGGCCCTAGCGGGCTACGAGCAGTACTTC.

The chain has TRBV25-1 and TRBJ2-1; 7 bases map to TRBD1. The CDR3 extends over 15 amino acids. With 4 bases clipped from V and 4 bases from J, the junction kept 7 bases outside the gene matches. Germline V lookup: CDR1 MGHDK, CDR2 SYGVNS. Written as DNA, the CDR3 is TGTGCCAGCAGTGGACAGGGTCGGGTGTACAATGAGCAGTTCTTC. As protein: CASSGQGRVYNEQFF.

The chain is built from TRBV27 and TRBJ1-2; TRBD1 is a possible D gene (6 bases). The germline V gene encodes CDR1 MNHEY and CDR2 SMNVEV (reference sequence). The CDR3 is 16 residues long. The ends were cut back, 3 bases at V and 2 bases at J, with 16 bases in the middle. CDR3 in DNA: TGTGCCAGCAGTTTGGCCCCCGGGGGGGCGAACTATGGCTACACCTTC. The encoded protein is CASSLAPGGANYGYTF.

This rearrangement joins TRBV13 to TRBJ1-1; D uncertain. CDR3 length: 12 amino acids. V was shortened by 4 bases and J by 11 bases, with 14 bases between the two germline ends. Germline V lookup: CDR1 PRHDT, CDR2 FYEKMQ (reference sequence). CDR3 region: CASSSVRDSAFF. The CDR3 DNA sequence: TGTGCCAGCAGCTCAGTCCGGGATTCGGCTTTCTTT.

The chain couples TRBV5-5 to TRBJ2-7; 13 positions agree with TRBD2. This CDR3 spans 15 amino acids. Germline lookup yields CDR1 SGHKS and CDR2 YYEKEE (reference sequence). V shed 2 bases, J shed 2 bases, and the junction held 1 base outside the gene matches. This CDR3 reads CASSFGTSGAYEQYF. For the CDR3, the DNA is TGTGCCAGCAGCTTCGGGACTAGCGGGGCCTACGAGCAGTACTTC.

V and J are TRBV6-5 and TRBJ2-3; TRBD1 agrees at 9 bases. This CDR3 is 15 amino acids long. The trim removed 3 bases at V and 1 base at J, leaving 2 bases unmatched. Germline lookup yields CDR1 MNHEY and CDR2 SVGAGI. CDR3 sequence: CASSYRDRGTDTQYF. DNA for the CDR3: TGTGCCAGCAGTTATAGGGACAGGGGCACAGATACGCAGTATTTT.

This clone has more than one count but fewer than ten. The rearrangement joins TRBV6-1 to TRBJ2-7; possibly TRBD1 for D (5 bases). Germline CDR1 and CDR2: MNHNS and SASEGT. The CDR3 consists of 13 residues. Deletions cut 4 bases from V and 3 bases from J, with 10 bases between. CDR3 DNA: TGTGCCAGCAGTGTTGACAGAATCTACGAGCAGTACTTC. As protein: CASSVDRIYEQYF.

This chain joins TRBV5-1 and TRBJ2-3; perhaps TRBD1 as D (7 bases). V lost 7 bases to trimming and J lost 2 bases, with 14 bases between them. Germline values: CDR1 SGHRS, CDR2 YFSETQ. The CDR3 contains 14 residues. The CDR3, as DNA: TGCGCCAGCGGAGGGACAGTCATCACAGATACGCAGTATTTT. Protein: CASGGTVITDTQYF.

The chain employs TRBV30 and TRBJ1-6; maybe TRBD1 (5 bases). V was clipped by 1 base and J by 7 bases, with 8 bases between them. This CDR3 spans 13 amino acids. CDR1 is GTSNPN, CDR2 SVGIG, per germline (reference sequence). The CDR3 bases are TGTGCCTGGAGTGCTGGGGCCAATTCACCCCTCCACTTT. Translated, it gives CAWSAGANSPLHF.

This clone was counted once. The chain links TRBV9 to TRBJ2-3; TRBD2 aligns across 7 bases. Trimming at V came to 7 bases and at J to 4 bases, leaving 9 bases not matched to a gene. Germline V lookup: CDR1 SGDLS, CDR2 YYNGEE. The CDR3 totals 14 residues. CDR3 DNA: TGTGCCAGCGGGCCGGGGGGTGGGTCAGATACGCAGTATTTT. Protein: CASGPGGGSDTQYF.

This rearrangement joins TRBV5-1 to TRBJ2-7; tentative D call: TRBD1 (5 bases). The CDR3 has 15 amino acids. Trimming cost V 0 bases and J 6 bases, with 16 bases left between them. Germline loops: CDR1 SGHRS, CDR2 YFSETQ. The CDR3 reads CASSLGGPPSLEQYF. The DNA for the CDR3 is TGCGCCAGCAGCTTGGGGGGCCCCCCGTCGCTCGAGCAGTACTTC.

J is TRBJ2-7 and V is TRBV5-6; D gene uncertain. CDR1 is SGHDT, CDR2 YYEEEE, per germline. Trimming removed 1 base at V and 4 bases at J, with 6 bases between. The CDR3 has 12 amino acids. The CDR3 DNA sequence: TGTGCCAGCAGCTTGTTCGGGTACGAGCAGTACTTC. Amino acid sequence: CASSLFGYEQYF.

The chain uses TRBV2 and TRBJ2-7; D remains ambiguous. Germline assignment: CDR1 SNHLY and CDR2 FYNNEI. Trimming pared 4 bases from V and 6 bases from J, leaving 10 bases between. This CDR3 has 12 residues. The CDR3 nucleotides read TGTGCCAGCAGTGTTTTCGAGTGCGAGCAGTACTTC. Translated, it gives CASSVFECEQYF.

V gene TRBV13 combines with J gene TRBJ2-5, with TRBD2 matching over 9 bases. The germline V gene encodes CDR1 PRHDT and CDR2 FYEKMQ (reference sequence). V shed 0 bases and J 0 bases; nucleotides not matched to a gene: 2. The CDR3 is 16 residues long. The CDR3 DNA follows: TGTGCCAGCAGCTTAGGCCCTAGCGGGAACCAAGAGACCCAGTACTTC. Its protein is CASSLGPSGNQETQYF.

This chain links TRBV6-4 with TRBJ2-3, with 10 bases aligning to TRBD2. J was trimmed by 5 bases and V by 2 bases; bases with no gene match: 7. The CDR3 has 16 residues. The germline V gene has CDR1 MRHNA and CDR2 SNTAGT. CDR3 sequence reads: CASSDRAGGPGDTQYF. As DNA, the CDR3 is TGTGCCAGCAGTGACCGAGCGGGAGGGCCTGGAGATACGCAGTATTTT.

This chain links TRBV10-3 with TRBJ2-1, with 8 bases aligning to TRBD2. The V gene end was trimmed by 6 bases and the J gene end by 8 bases; junction bases not matched to a gene: 9. There are 14 residues in the CDR3. Germline lookup yields CDR1 ENHRY and CDR2 SYGVKD. The DNA for the CDR3 is TGTGCCATCAGCCCGGGACTAGTCTCCTATGAGCAGTTCTTC. Its translation: CAISPGLVSYEQFF.

This clone was seen only a few times. The V and J genes are TRBV6-1 and TRBJ2-7, with 7 nucleotides matching TRBD2. The CDR3 consists of 15 residues. Germline trimming cut 1 base from V and 2 bases from J; bases unmatched to any gene: 5. Germline-derived CDR1 and CDR2 are MNHNS and SASEGT. In DNA form, the CDR3 reads TGTGCCAGCAGTGAAGAGTCTAGCGGAGCCTACGAGCAGTACTTC. This gives the protein CASSEESSGAYEQYF.

This chain connects TRBV28 to TRBJ1-5; 8 nucleotides align to TRBD1. The V segment lost 3 bases and the J segment 7 bases; nucleotides outside the gene matches: 11. CDR1 and CDR2 (germline): MDHEN, SYDVKM. The CDR3 consists of 16 residues. The CDR3 sequence is CASSLLPTGVQQPQHF. The CDR3 DNA follows: TGTGCCAGCAGTTTGCTTCCGACAGGGGTACAACAGCCCCAGCATTTT.

Points on this clone: Because the CDR3's place on the DNA is in doubt, the DNA is left out and the CDR3 is given as listed by TCRdb. This chain joins TRBV5-1 and TRBJ2-1; the DNA was not compared with TRBD2, the D call given in the table. Germline V CDR1 and CDR2: SGHRS, YFSETQ. Counting both end residues, the CDR3 totals 16 amino acids. CDR3 residues: CASSLVAGGSYNEQLF.